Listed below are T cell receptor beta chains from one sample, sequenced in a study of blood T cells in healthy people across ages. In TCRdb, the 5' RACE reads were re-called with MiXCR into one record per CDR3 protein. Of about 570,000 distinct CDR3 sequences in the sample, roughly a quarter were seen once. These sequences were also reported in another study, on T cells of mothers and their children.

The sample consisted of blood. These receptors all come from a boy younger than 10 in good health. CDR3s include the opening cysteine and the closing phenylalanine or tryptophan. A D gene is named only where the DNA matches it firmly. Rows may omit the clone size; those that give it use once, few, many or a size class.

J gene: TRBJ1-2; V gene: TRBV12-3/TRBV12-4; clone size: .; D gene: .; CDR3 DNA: TGTGCCAGCAGTCCTGGACAGCCTTACTATGGCTACACCTTC; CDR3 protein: CASSPGQPYYGYTF
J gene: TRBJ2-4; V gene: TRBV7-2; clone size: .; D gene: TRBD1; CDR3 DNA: TGTGCCAGCAGCCAGGGGGTTTCGGCGTACTTC; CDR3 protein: CASSQGVSAYF
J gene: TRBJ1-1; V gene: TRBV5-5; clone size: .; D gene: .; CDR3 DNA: TGTGCCAGCAGCTTAGCAGGGTTAGCTTTCTTT; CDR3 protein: CASSLAGLAFF
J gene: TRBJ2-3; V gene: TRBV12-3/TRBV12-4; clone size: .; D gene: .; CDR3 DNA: TGTGCCAGCGGGACCTACACAGATACGCAGTATTTT; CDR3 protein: CASGTYTDTQYF
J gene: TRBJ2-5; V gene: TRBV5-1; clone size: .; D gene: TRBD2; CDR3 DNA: TGCGCCAGCAGCTGGACTAGCGAAGAGACCCAGTACTTC; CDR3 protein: CASSWTSEETQYF
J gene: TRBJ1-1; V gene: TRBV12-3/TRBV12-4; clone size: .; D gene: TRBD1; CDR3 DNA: TGTGCCAGCAGTTTAAGTCGGGACAGGGAATCTGAAGCTTTCTTT; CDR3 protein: CASSLSRDRESEAFF
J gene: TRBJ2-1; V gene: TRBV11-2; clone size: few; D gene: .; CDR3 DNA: TGTGCCAGCAGCTCGCCCCAGCGAGACGACAATGAGCAGTTCTTC; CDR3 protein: CASSSPQRDDNEQFF
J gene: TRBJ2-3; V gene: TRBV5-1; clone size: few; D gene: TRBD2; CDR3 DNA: TGCGCCAGCAGCTTGGATCTAGCGGGCAGCACAGATACGCAGTATTTT; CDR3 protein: CASSLDLAGSTDTQYF
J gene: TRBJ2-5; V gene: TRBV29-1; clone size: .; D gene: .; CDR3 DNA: TGCAGCGTTGATTGGGCCAGTCCACGGGCAGAGACCCAGTACTTC; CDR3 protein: CSVDWASPRAETQYF
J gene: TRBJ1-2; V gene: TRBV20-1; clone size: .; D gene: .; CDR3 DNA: TGCAGTGCTATGGGCGAATATGGCTACACCTTC; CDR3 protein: CSAMGEYGYTF
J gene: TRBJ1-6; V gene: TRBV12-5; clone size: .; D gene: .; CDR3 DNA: TGTGCTAGTGGAAATATACAGGGTAGTCCCCTCCACTTT; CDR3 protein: CASGNIQGSPLHF
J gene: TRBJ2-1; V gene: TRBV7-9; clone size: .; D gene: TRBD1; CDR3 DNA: TGTGCCAGCAGTTTCCACCGGGACAGGGGGGACAATGAGCAGTTCTTC; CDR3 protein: CASSFHRDRGDNEQFF
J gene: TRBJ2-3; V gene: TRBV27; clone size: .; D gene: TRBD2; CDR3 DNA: TGTGCCAGCACCAACGGGACTAGCGGGGACACAGATACGCAGTATTTT; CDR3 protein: CASTNGTSGDTDTQYF
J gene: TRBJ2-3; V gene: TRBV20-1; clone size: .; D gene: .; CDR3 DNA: TGCAGTGCTAGAGGTCGGGACGGGACCCTAGGGGAGTATTTT; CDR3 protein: CSARGRDGTLGEYF
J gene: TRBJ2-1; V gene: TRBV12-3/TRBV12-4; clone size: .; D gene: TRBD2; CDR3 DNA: TGTGCCAGCAGTCCCCAACGGACTAGCGGGGGGCCTAATGAGCAGTTCTTC; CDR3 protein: CASSPQRTSGGPNEQFF
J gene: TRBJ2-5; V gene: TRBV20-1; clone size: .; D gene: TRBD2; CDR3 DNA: TGCAGTGCATTGGGACTAGCGGCTGAGACCCAGTACTTC; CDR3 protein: CSALGLAAETQYF
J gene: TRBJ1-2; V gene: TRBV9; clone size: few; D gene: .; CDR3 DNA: TGTGCCAGCAGCGATCCCCAGGGTTCTAATAACTATGGCTACACCTTC; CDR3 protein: CASSDPQGSNNYGYTF
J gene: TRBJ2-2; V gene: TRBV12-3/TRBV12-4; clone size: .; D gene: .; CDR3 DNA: TGTGCCAGCAGTGGCTCTGGGAGTTATACCGGGGAGCTGTTTTTT; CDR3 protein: CASSGSGSYTGELFF
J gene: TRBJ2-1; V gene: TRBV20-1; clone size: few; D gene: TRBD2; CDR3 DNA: TGCAGTGCCGACATACCGGGACTAGCGCTGGGGAATGAGCAGTTCTTC; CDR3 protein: CSADIPGLALGNEQFF
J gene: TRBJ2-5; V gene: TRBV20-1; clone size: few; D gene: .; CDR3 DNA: TGCAGTGCTAGCTCCTCCGGTGGGGGCCGTGAGACCCAGTACTTC; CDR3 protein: CSASSSGGGRETQYF
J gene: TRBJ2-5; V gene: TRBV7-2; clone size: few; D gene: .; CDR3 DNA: TGTGCCAGCAGCTTAGTCGTAGCGAGGGAGCAGTACTTC; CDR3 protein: CASSLVVAREQYF
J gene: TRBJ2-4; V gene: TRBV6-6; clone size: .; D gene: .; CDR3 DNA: TGTGCCAGCAGCCATCTTGGGGGGACGGCCAAAAACATTCAGTACTTC; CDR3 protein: CASSHLGGTAKNIQYF
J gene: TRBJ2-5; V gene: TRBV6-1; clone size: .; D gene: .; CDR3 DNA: TGTGCCAGCAGTGAAGTAGCAGGGTGGATAGAGACCCAGTACTTC; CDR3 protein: CASSEVAGWIETQYF
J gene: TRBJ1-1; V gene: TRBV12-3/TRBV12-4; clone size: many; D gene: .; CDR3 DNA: TGTGCCAGCAGTTCAAGGGTCACTGAAGCTTTCTTT; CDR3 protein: CASSSRVTEAFF
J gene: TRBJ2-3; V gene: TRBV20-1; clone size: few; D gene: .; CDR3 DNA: TGTAGTGTTGGGACTGTATCGCAGTATTTT; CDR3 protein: CSVGTVSQYF
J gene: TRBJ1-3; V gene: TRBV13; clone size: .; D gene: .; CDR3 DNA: TGTGCCAGCAGCTTGGGGCACATGCTCTCTGGAAACACCATATATTTT; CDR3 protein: CASSLGHMLSGNTIYF
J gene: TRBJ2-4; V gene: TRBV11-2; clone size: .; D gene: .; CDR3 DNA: TGTGCCAGCAGCTTAGTACGAGCCAAAAACATTCAGTACTTC; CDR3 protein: CASSLVRAKNIQYF
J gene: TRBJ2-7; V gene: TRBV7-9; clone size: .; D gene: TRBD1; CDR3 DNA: TGTGCCAGCAGCCCCCAGCTGGGACAGGAAGGCTCCTACGAGCAGTACTTC; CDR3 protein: CASSPQLGQEGSYEQYF
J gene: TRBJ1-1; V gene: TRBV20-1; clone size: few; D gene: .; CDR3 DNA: TGCAGTGCCCTGCGACAGGACACTGAAGCTTTCTTT; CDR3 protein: CSALRQDTEAFF
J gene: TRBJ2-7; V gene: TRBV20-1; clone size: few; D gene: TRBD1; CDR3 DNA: TGCAGTGTCCCCTCTACAGGGGGCGCCTGGTACGAGCAGTACTTC; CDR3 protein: CSVPSTGGAWYEQYF
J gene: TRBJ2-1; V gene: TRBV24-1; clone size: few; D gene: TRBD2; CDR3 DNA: TGTGCCACTGCCCGGACCCCTGGCGATAGAGCGGGGGCCGGTTACAATGAGCAGTTCTTC; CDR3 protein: CATARTPGDRAGAGYNEQFF
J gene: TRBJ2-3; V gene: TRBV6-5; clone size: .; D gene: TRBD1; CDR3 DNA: TGTGCCAGCAGCTTGACAGGGTTACCAGATACGCAGTATTTT; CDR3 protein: CASSLTGLPDTQYF
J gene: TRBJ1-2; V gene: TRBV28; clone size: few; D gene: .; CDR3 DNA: TGTGCCAGCAGTATAAAACGGGGCTCCTATGGCTACACCTTC; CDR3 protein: CASSIKRGSYGYTF
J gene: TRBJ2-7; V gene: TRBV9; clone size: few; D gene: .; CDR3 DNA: TGTGCCAGCAGCGCCTCGTATGGAGGGCTGCAGTACTTC; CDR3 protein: CASSASYGGLQYF
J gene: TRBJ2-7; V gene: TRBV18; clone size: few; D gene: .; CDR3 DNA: TGTGCCAGCTCACCAAGGCAGGGGTTCAACGAGCAGTACTTC; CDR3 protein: CASSPRQGFNEQYF
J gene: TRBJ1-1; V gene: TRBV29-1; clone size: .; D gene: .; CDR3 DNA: TGCAGCGTGACTTCGGGGGGTGGGCTTTTAACGAACACTGTAGCTTTCTTT; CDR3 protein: CSVTSGGGLLTNTVAFF
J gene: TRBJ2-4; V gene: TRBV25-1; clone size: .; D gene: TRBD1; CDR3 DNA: TGTGCCAGCAGTGAGGGGGGGACAGGGTCGATAGCCAAAAACATTCAGTACTTC; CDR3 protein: CASSEGGTGSIAKNIQYF
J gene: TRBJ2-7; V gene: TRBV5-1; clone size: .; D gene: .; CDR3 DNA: TGCGCCAGCAGCTTGTTCAGGGGACATACCTACGAGCAGTACTTC; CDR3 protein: CASSLFRGHTYEQYF
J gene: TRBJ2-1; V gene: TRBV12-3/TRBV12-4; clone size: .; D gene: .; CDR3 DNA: TGTGCCAGCAGCCCCGGGCGAATCAATGAGCAGTTCTTC; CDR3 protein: CASSPGRINEQFF
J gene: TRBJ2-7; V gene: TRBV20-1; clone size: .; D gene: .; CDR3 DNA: TGCAGTGCTAGAGATCGCACTAGCAGTTCCTACGAGCAGTACTTC; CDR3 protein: CSARDRTSSSYEQYF
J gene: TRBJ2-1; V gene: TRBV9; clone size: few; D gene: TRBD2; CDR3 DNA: TGTGCCAGCAGCGCCCCGGGGGGGGCCTACAATGAGCAGTTCTTC; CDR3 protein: CASSAPGGAYNEQFF
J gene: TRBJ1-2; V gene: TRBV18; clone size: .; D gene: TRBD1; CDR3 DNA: TGTACCAGCTCACCACACGGGACAGAGGGCTACACCTTC; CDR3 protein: CTSSPHGTEGYTF
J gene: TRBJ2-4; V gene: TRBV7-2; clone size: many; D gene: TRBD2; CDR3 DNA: TGTGCCAGCAGCTCGGCGGGGACTAGCGGGGGAAACATTCAGTACTTC; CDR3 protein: CASSSAGTSGGNIQYF
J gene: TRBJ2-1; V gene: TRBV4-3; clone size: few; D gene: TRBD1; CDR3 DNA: TGCGCCAGCAGCCAAGGAGGGGACAGTGAGCAGTTCTTC; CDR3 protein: CASSQGGDSEQFF
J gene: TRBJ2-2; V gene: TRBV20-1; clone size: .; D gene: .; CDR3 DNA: TGCAGTGCTAGTATTCCGCGGGACCTCCGGGACACCGGGGAGCTGTTTTTT; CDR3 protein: CSASIPRDLRDTGELFF
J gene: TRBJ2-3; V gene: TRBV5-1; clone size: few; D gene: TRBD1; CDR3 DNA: TGCGCCAGCAGGAGGACAGGGTCAGCAGATACGCAGTATTTT; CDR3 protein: CASRRTGSADTQYF
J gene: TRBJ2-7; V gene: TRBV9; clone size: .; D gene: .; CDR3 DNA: TGTGCCAGCAAGTCGGACAGTGCCTACGAGCAGTACTTC; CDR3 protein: CASKSDSAYEQYF
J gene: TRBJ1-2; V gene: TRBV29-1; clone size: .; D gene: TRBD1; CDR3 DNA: TGCAGCGGCCTTGACAGGGGGTACGGCTACACCTTC; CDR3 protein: CSGLDRGYGYTF